This TCR beta chain was identified in a study of shared clonotypes between healthy human individuals. Generated by immunoSEQ multiplex PCR, the TCRdb table keeps only in-frame clones and is missing some. Among over 950,000 clones, 60% to 80% were seen once, and the ten largest hold approximately 0.95%. To note about this clone: Its target is unknown.

Notes on the study in general: Researchers found naive subsets generally carried larger estimated richness than memory subsets.

The clonotype was recovered from a young man in good health. Some clones in this sample may be carry-over from other donors' samples. The material sequenced was memory CD4+ T cells from PBMCs. Subset denoted: CD45RA-negative fraction.

The CDR3 nucleotides are TGTGCCAGCAGTTTACCGCGGACAGGGGGGGACGAGCAGTACTTC. Translated: CASSLPRTGGDEQYF. The chain combines TRBV28 with TRBJ2-7; 10 bases are a match to TRBD1. CDR3 length: 15 residues. Trimming cost V 2 bases and J 5 bases; bases outside gene matches: 6. Germline loops: CDR1 MDHEN, CDR2 SYDVKM.